A selection of T cell receptor beta chains follows, all from one sample in a study of PD-1 blockade in classical Hodgkin lymphoma. Measured with immunoSEQ multiplex PCR; TCRdb has only the in-frame clones, and not every one. The sample consists of roughly 140,000 clones, under 85% of them appearing once. Material: peripheral blood mononuclear cells (PBMCs), obtained before the second cycle of nivolumab. The receptors stem from a human donor with classical Hodgkin lymphoma. Each CDR3 is given with its conserved first and last residue. The order of the fields is V gene, J gene, CDR3 protein.

V gene: TRBV19; J gene: TRBJ2-5; CDR3 protein: CASSYLETQYF
V gene: TRBV6-6; J gene: TRBJ2-7; CDR3 protein: CASSYGTVIHEQYF
V gene: TRBV9; J gene: TRBJ2-6; CDR3 protein: CASSGHRGIDSGANVLTF
V gene: TRBV27; J gene: TRBJ2-5; CDR3 protein: CASRSTGTGVAQYF
V gene: TRBV10-3; J gene: TRBJ2-5; CDR3 protein: CAISWGQQETQYF
V gene: TRBV5-5; J gene: TRBJ1-2; CDR3 protein: CASSLAQATAGGYTF
V gene: TRBV6-4; J gene: TRBJ2-3; CDR3 protein: CASSDSIIATDTQYF
V gene: TRBV4-3; J gene: TRBJ2-3; CDR3 protein: CASSQETRRGSGTDTQYF
V gene: TRBV4-1; J gene: TRBJ2-5; CDR3 protein: CASSQVPASDEETQYF
V gene: TRBV28; J gene: TRBJ1-2; CDR3 protein: CASSRGWYGYTF
V gene: TRBV25-1; J gene: TRBJ1-2; CDR3 protein: CAGQGTGGGYTF
V gene: TRBV4-1; J gene: TRBJ1-5; CDR3 protein: CASSPGQAEAQHF
V gene: TRBV5-4; J gene: TRBJ1-2; CDR3 protein: CASSRLGQGAGCTF
V gene: TRBV18; J gene: TRBJ2-3; CDR3 protein: CASSPRTGEDTQYF
V gene: TRBV5-1; J gene: TRBJ1-1; CDR3 protein: CASSLGAGNTEAFF
V gene: TRBV6-6; J gene: TRBJ1-6; CDR3 protein: CASSPGPGWNSPLHF
V gene: TRBV15; J gene: TRBJ2-3; CDR3 protein: CATSRDGAGDEDTQYF
V gene: TRBV19; J gene: TRBJ1-6; CDR3 protein: CASSIGREDSPLHF
V gene: TRBV5-4; J gene: TRBJ2-5; CDR3 protein: CASTDRRAGVYWVETQYF
V gene: TRBV6-5; J gene: TRBJ1-2; CDR3 protein: CASSYARTGGDYGYTF
V gene: TRBV7-2; J gene: TRBJ1-2; CDR3 protein: CASSLGRGTHGYTF
V gene: TRBV5-1; J gene: TRBJ2-1; CDR3 protein: CASRWQGPYNEQFF
V gene: TRBV7-6; J gene: TRBJ2-5; CDR3 protein: CASSPLAGGQETQYF
V gene: TRBV9; J gene: TRBJ2-7; CDR3 protein: CASSPGLAREQYF
V gene: TRBV29-1; J gene: TRBJ1-3; CDR3 protein: CSVRVGQGGNTIYF
V gene: TRBV7-2; J gene: TRBJ1-1; CDR3 protein: CASSLGSEAFF
V gene: TRBV10-3; J gene: TRBJ2-3; CDR3 protein: CAISGGLAGGHEDTQYF
V gene: TRBV2; J gene: TRBJ1-5; CDR3 protein: CASKGPGNQPQHF
V gene: TRBV5-1; J gene: TRBJ2-5; CDR3 protein: CASSLAPYQETQYF
V gene: TRBV29-1; J gene: TRBJ2-7; CDR3 protein: CSVRGQSYEQYF
V gene: TRBV7-8; J gene: TRBJ2-5; CDR3 protein: CASSLRTGVETQYF
V gene: TRBV11-3; J gene: TRBJ2-1; CDR3 protein: CASSSLLGNEQFF
V gene: TRBV28; J gene: TRBJ2-7; CDR3 protein: CATRQSSYEQYF
V gene: TRBV2; J gene: TRBJ2-3; CDR3 protein: CASTLLALSTDTQYF
V gene: TRBV6-1; J gene: TRBJ1-4; CDR3 protein: CASRRTETNEKLFF
V gene: TRBV27; J gene: TRBJ2-7; CDR3 protein: CASSFSTGTPYEQYF
V gene: TRBV7-9; J gene: TRBJ2-7; CDR3 protein: CASGDRAYEQYF
V gene: TRBV9; J gene: TRBJ1-1; CDR3 protein: CASSAKAGQGVGGTEAFF
V gene: TRBV10-3; J gene: TRBJ2-7; CDR3 protein: CAISETGGGGEQYF
V gene: TRBV7-9; J gene: TRBJ2-3; CDR3 protein: CASSLGGGRSDTQYF
V gene: TRBV6-6; J gene: TRBJ2-1; CDR3 protein: CASSSRLAGGFF
V gene: TRBV18; J gene: TRBJ1-5; CDR3 protein: CASSPSGQYNQPQHF
V gene: TRBV7-9; J gene: TRBJ1-2; CDR3 protein: CASSLEGQGVSAHYGYTF
V gene: TRBV18; J gene: TRBJ1-1; CDR3 protein: CASSPFWSQNNTEAFF
V gene: TRBV7-9; J gene: TRBJ2-5; CDR3 protein: CASSLSARGLGETQYF
V gene: TRBV9; J gene: TRBJ1-1; CDR3 protein: CASSLRDRGHGTEAFF
V gene: TRBV6-5; J gene: TRBJ1-1; CDR3 protein: CASSSISGTEAFF
V gene: TRBV7-2; J gene: TRBJ2-2; CDR3 protein: CASRKRQGTNTGELFF
V gene: TRBV5-6; J gene: TRBJ1-6; CDR3 protein: CASSLDRIRSPLHF
V gene: TRBV19; J gene: TRBJ2-3; CDR3 protein: CASSGLAENTDTQYF
V gene: TRBV19; J gene: TRBJ1-5; CDR3 protein: CASSLSVGQPQHF
V gene: TRBV5-1; J gene: TRBJ2-1; CDR3 protein: CASRRSGQGLWSSYNEQFF
V gene: TRBV5-1; J gene: TRBJ2-7; CDR3 protein: CASSPDRNSWIEQYF
V gene: TRBV18; J gene: TRBJ2-3; CDR3 protein: CASSQGSPDTQYF